The clone carrying this T cell receptor beta chain was seen many times. From germline, CDR1 is MDHEN and CDR2 SYDVKM. Trimming took 1 base from V and 6 from J, leaving 22 bases between them. This CDR3 region has 19 residues. Treatment indicated: PENTA 11 planned treatment interruption arm or continuous ART arm. This entry comes from a study of HIV-infected children after antiretroviral therapy interruption. RNA-based 3' RACE libraries used unique molecular identifiers. TCRdb reprocessed the 3' RACE reads with MiXCR, giving one entry per CDR3 protein. The sample holds 30,000 to 50,000 distinct CDR3 sequences, around 7% seen once.

The chain combines TRBV28 with TRBJ2-6; no definite D call. The specimen comprised CD45RA+ CD4+ T cells from PBMCs, pooled from several time points, sampled from a donor given antiretroviral therapy, either interrupted or continuous. The subset here: naive CD4+ CD45RA+ CD45RO- T cells. This clonotype was sampled from a pool of human donors with HIV. The CDR3 bases are TGTGCCAGCAGTTTATTTCAGCAATACCCTTCTTCGTCGGCCAACGTCCTGACTTTC. As protein: CASSLFQQYPSSSANVLTF. Combining the CDR3 with reference TRBV28 and TRBJ2-6 gives the whole variable domain DVKVTQSSRYLVKRTGEKVFLECVQDMDHENMFWYRQDPGLGLRLIYFSYDVKMKEKGDIPEGYSVSREKKERFSLILESASTNQTSMYLCASSLFQQYPSSSANVLTFGAGSRLTVL.